A selection of T cell receptor beta chains follows, all from one sample in a study of blood T cells in healthy people across ages. TCRdb processed the 5' RACE reads anew with MiXCR; each CDR3 protein has one entry. The table has about 1.6 million distinct CDR3 sequences, 30% to 35% seen once. Sequenced: blood. The source is a woman aged 25 to 39 in good health. CDR3s include the opening cysteine and the closing phenylalanine or tryptophan. The D gene is left open where the match is weak. The size entry is marked missing in some rows and otherwise reads once, few, many or a size class.

V gene,D gene,J gene,clone size,CDR3 DNA,CDR3 protein
TRBV4-1,TRBD1,TRBJ2-7,.,TGCGCCAGCAGCCAGCCTCGACAGGGGGGGACCTACGAGCAGTACTTC,CASSQPRQGGTYEQYF
TRBV30,.,TRBJ2-5,.,TGTGCCTGGAGTAGGGTCCAAGAGACCCAGTACTTC,CAWSRVQETQYF
TRBV29-1,.,TRBJ1-1,many,TGCAGCGTTCACTTTGACGGAAGGAACACTGAAGCTTTCTTT,CSVHFDGRNTEAFF
TRBV12-3/TRBV12-4,.,TRBJ1-2,.,TGTGCCAGCAGTTTGCACAGGGTCGTCTATGGCTACACCTTC,CASSLHRVVYGYTF
TRBV20-1,.,TRBJ2-7,.,TGCAGTGCTAGGGCGGGACAGAGGAGTGAGCAGTACTTC,CSARAGQRSEQYF
TRBV29-1,.,TRBJ2-3,.,TGCAGCGTAGCAAGGGGAGTGGGCACAGATACGCAGTATTTT,CSVARGVGTDTQYF
TRBV7-9,TRBD2,TRBJ2-1,few,TGTGCCAGCAGGGGGTTTAGCGGGGGCACTGAGCAGTTCTTC,CASRGFSGGTEQFF
TRBV2,.,TRBJ2-1,few,TGTGCCAGCATATACGACCCAAACAGCGGGTTGAAGCAGTTCTTC,CASIYDPNSGLKQFF
TRBV20-1,.,TRBJ2-1,.,TGCAGTGCTAGACATACTAGTTACAACAATGAGCAGTTCTTC,CSARHTSYNNEQFF
TRBV29-1,.,TRBJ2-3,.,TGCTCAACCACGTCGGGTGGGGATACGCAGTATTTT,CSTTSGGDTQYF
TRBV6-5,TRBD1,TRBJ2-1,.,TGTGCCAGCAGTTACTCTTCCCAGGGGGATGAGCAGTTCTTC,CASSYSSQGDEQFF
TRBV20-1,TRBD2,TRBJ2-1,few,TGCAGTGCTAGAGATCTCGGACTAGTTTATGAGCAGTTCTTC,CSARDLGLVYEQFF
TRBV15,TRBD1,TRBJ1-5,.,TGTGCCACCAGCAGAGATAACAGGGGGAGGGAGCCCCAGCATTTT,CATSRDNRGREPQHF
TRBV27,TRBD1,TRBJ2-4,.,TGTGCCAGCAGCAGGGGGCTCGATGCCAAAAACATTCAGTACTTC,CASSRGLDAKNIQYF
TRBV20-1,.,TRBJ1-1,few,TGCAGTGCTAGATTCCAAACTGAAGCTTTCTTT,CSARFQTEAFF
TRBV30,TRBD1,TRBJ1-2,.,TGTGCCTGGAGCGAGACAGGGCATGGCTACACCTTC,CAWSETGHGYTF
TRBV12-3/TRBV12-4,.,TRBJ1-4,few,TGTGCCAGCAGTTTCGTTGGGACGGGTGAAAAACTGTTTTTT,CASSFVGTGEKLFF
TRBV11-2,.,TRBJ2-2,few,TGTGCCAGCAGCTTAGTTAGATCGAACACCGGGGAGCTGTTTTTT,CASSLVRSNTGELFF
TRBV7-9,.,TRBJ2-6,.,TGTGCCAGCAGCTTACGATCAGGGGCCGGGGCCGACGTCCTGACTTTC,CASSLRSGAGADVLTF
TRBV12-3/TRBV12-4,.,TRBJ1-4,.,TGTGCCAGCAGCCACCGGGACCGTGGGGAAAAACTGTTTTTT,CASSHRDRGEKLFF
TRBV27,TRBD2,TRBJ2-1,.,TGTGCCAGCAACCTTCTAGCGGGGGGTAGGAATGAGCAGTTCTTC,CASNLLAGGRNEQFF
TRBV10-3,TRBD1,TRBJ2-7,few,TGTGCCATCAACAGGGGGGCCGCCTACGAGCAGTACTTC,CAINRGAAYEQYF